This paragraph covers one T cell receptor (beta chain) sequence. This record belongs to a study of blood T cell repertoires in COVID-19. Study as a whole: The United States, Italy and Spain supplied acute and convalescent COVID-19 samples. T cells, B-cell-depleted T cells, or PBMCs supplied cDNA or gDNA.

CDR1 and CDR2 (germline): SGHRS, YFSETQ. The CDR3 has 15 amino acids. The V and J ends lost 4 bases and 4 bases respectively, with 16 bases between them. Original methodology: Reference gene primer amplification gave estimated nucleated cell counts. Sequenced by immunoSEQ multiplex PCR; TCRdb stores in-frame clones only, minus some. The DNA was the basis for D and trimming; V, J and clone size are from that table. The sample lists nearly 45,000 clones, roughly 90% occurring once. The TCR was taken from a woman of 80 years or more in a cohort sampled during active or convalescent COVID-19. This rearrangement joins TRBV5-1 to TRBJ2-3, with D perhaps matching TRBD2 (5 bases). Specimen: peripheral blood. For the CDR3, the DNA is TGCGCCAGCAGCCCCTCGGGGAGTTCCGCAGATACGCAGTATTTT. Amino acid sequence: CASSPSGSSADTQYF. Full variable domain (rest looked up from reference TRBV5-1 and TRBJ2-3): KAGVTQTPRYLIKTRGQQVTLSCSPISGHRSVSWYQQTPGQGLQFLFEYFSETQRNKGNFPGRFSGRQFSNSRSEMNVSTLELGDSALYLCASSPSGSSADTQYFGPGTRLTVL.